Following are 8 T cell receptor beta chains from one sample sequenced in a study of T cell responses to AZD1222 COVID-19 vaccine. Some clones are missing from TCRdb's copy, which holds only in-frame ones; the method was immunoSEQ multiplex PCR. The sample consists of tens of thousands of clones, about 92% of them appearing once. The sequencing used peripheral blood, collected 28 days after the second AZD1222 dose. These receptors were obtained from an adult who received the AZD1222 COVID-19 vaccine.

The chain uses TRBV29-1 and TRBJ2-4; D unresolved. Germline assignment: CDR1 SQVTM and CDR2 ANQGSEA. The CDR3 is 13 residues long. The V end was cut by 2 bases, the J end by 4 bases, with 9 bases between. CDR3 DNA: TGCAGCGTTGAAAAGGCACAGAAAAACATTCAGTACTTC. As protein: CSVEKAQKNIQYF.

The V and J genes are TRBV9 and TRBJ1-2; the D gene is possibly TRBD1 (6 bases). Trimming took off 0 bases at V and 4 bases at J, with 10 bases between the two ends. Germline V CDR1 and CDR2: SGDLS, YYNGEE. The CDR3 length is 14 residues. The chain's CDR3 is CASSVVGAGYGYTF. The CDR3 DNA sequence: TGTGCCAGCAGCGTAGTGGGGGCGGGCTATGGCTACACCTTC.

The chain has TRBV18 and TRBJ1-1; D may be TRBD1 (6 bases). Germline assignment: CDR1 KGHSH and CDR2 LQKENI. V shed 6 bases and J shed 1 base, with 9 bases lying between them. The CDR3 has 13 residues. CDR3 sequence reads: CASSLGQNTEAFF. CDR3 nucleotides: TGTGCCAGCTCGCTGGGACAGAACACTGAAGCTTTCTTT.

This clone was seen only once. The chain combines TRBV21-1 with TRBJ1-2. TRBV21-1 is a listed pseudogene. The length of the CDR3 is 17 residues. CDR3: CASSDKKWGVINYGYTF. CDR3 nucleotides: TGTGCCAGCAGTGATAAAAAGTGGGGGGTTATTAACTATGGCTACACCTTC.

This clone was detected only a few times. The V gene is TRBV7-9, the J gene TRBJ2-2; D gene ambiguous. The CDR3 covers 13 residues. CDR1 and CDR2 (germline): SEHNR, FQNEAQ (reference sequence). V shed 4 bases and J shed 2 bases, with 5 bases lying between them. CDR3 residues: CASSWGNTGELFF. The CDR3 region has the DNA TGTGCCAGCAGCTGGGGAAACACCGGGGAGCTGTTTTTT.

This chain uses TRBV19 with TRBJ1-1; D uncertain. CDR3 length: 13 amino acids. Germline V CDR1 and CDR2: LNHDA, SQIVND (reference sequence). Between the trimmed V and J ends, which lost 7 bases and 1 base, there was a span of 10 bases. Written as DNA, the CDR3 is TGTGCCAGTACCTATCCCCAGAACACTGAAGCTTTCTTT. Encoded protein: CASTYPQNTEAFF.

The rearrangement uses TRBV10-3 and TRBJ1-5, with D hard to call. The CDR3 contains 14 residues. Per germline, CDR1 ENHRY and CDR2 SYGVKD. Trimming took 2 bases from V and 4 from J, leaving 9 bases between them. CDR3 amino acids: CAISELQVNQPQHF. The CDR3 bases are TGTGCCATCAGTGAGCTTCAGGTGAATCAGCCCCAGCATTTT.

The V and J genes are TRBV7-2 and TRBJ1-3; D not resolved. There are 15 residues in the CDR3. Germline values: CDR1 SGHTA, CDR2 FQGNSA. V gave up 2 bases and J gave up 4 bases, with 12 bases separating them. The CDR3 protein is CASSLSAHPGNTIYF. The CDR3 DNA reads TGTGCCAGCAGCTTATCAGCACACCCAGGAAACACCATATATTTT.